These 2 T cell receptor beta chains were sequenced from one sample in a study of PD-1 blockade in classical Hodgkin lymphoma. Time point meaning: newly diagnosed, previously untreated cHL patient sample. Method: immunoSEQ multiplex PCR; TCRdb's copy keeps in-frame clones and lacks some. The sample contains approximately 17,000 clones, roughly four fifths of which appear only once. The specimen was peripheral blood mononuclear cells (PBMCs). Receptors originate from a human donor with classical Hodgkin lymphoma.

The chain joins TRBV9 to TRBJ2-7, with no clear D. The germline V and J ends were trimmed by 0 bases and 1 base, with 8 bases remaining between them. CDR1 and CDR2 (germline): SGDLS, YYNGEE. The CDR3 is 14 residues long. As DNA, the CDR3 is TGTGCCAGCAGCGTAGGTGACTTTTCCTACGAGCAGTACTTC. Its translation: CASSVGDFSYEQYF.

CDR3 protein: CASSYSIAAPYEQYF. The CDR3 nucleotides are TGTGCCAGCAGTTACTCGATAGCAGCCCCCTACGAGCAGTACTTC. J is TRBJ2-7 and V is TRBV6-5; D remains ambiguous. The germline CDR1 and CDR2 sequences are MNHEY and SVGAGI. The CDR3 extends over 15 amino acids. V was trimmed by 0 bases and J by 2 bases, leaving 11 bases between them.